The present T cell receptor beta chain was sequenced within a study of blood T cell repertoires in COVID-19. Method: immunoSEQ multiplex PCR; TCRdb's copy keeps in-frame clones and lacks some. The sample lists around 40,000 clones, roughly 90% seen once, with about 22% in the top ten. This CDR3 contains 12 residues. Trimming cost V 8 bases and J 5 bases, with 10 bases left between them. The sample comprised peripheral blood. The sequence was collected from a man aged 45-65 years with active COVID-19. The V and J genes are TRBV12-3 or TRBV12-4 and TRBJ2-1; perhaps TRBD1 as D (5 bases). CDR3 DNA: TGTGCCAGCGGGGCGTTGGACAATGAGCAGTTCTTC. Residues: CASGALDNEQFF.